A single sample gave rise to the 14 T cell receptor beta chains below, sequenced in a study of cytomegalovirus exposure and HLA in healthy donors. The study ran its PCR with 60 Vbeta and 13 Jbeta primers. Sequenced by immunoSEQ multiplex PCR; TCRdb stores in-frame clones only, minus some. The sample contains some 150,000 clones, around 72% of which appear only once. Sequencing was performed on PBMCs. The receptors shown here come from a man aged 40-50 years in good health and CMV-seronegative.

Note on this clone: The limits of the CDR3 on the DNA are not certain, so only TCRdb's listed CDR3 is given. V is TRBV21-1 and J is TRBJ1-5; TRBD1, the D gene given by the table, was not confirmed from the DNA. TRBV21-1 is annotated as a pseudogene. The CDR3 is 21 amino acids in total, end residues counted. The CDR3 sequence is CASSKGSVGQGTDCSNQPQHF.

A single count supports this clone. The rearrangement joins TRBV28 to TRBJ2-3, with 12 bases fitting TRBD2. The CDR3 contains 17 residues. Looked up from germline, CDR1 is MDHEN and CDR2 is SYDVKM. Trimming at V came to 3 bases and at J to 0 bases, leaving 4 bases not matched to a gene. DNA for the CDR3: TGTGCCAGCAGTTTGTGGACTAGCGGGGTTAGCACAGATACGCAGTATTTT. Protein sequence: CASSLWTSGVSTDTQYF.

This clone was seen just once. This chain uses TRBV7-2 with TRBJ2-7; D perhaps matches TRBD2 (6 bases). From germline, CDR1 is SGHTA and CDR2 FQGNSA. Trimming pared 5 bases from V and 7 bases from J, leaving 18 bases between. The length of the CDR3 is 14 residues. In nucleotides, the CDR3 is TGTGCCAGCAGCACCGAGGTTTGGGGGGTTGAGCAGTACTTC. Translating gives CASSTEVWGVEQYF.

This rearrangement joins TRBV5-4 to TRBJ2-1; D unresolved. V lost 3 bases to trimming and J lost 6 bases, with 4 bases between them. The CDR3 is made up of 11 amino acids. CDR1 is SGHNT and CDR2 is YYREEE in the germline V gene (reference sequence). The CDR3: CASSSLNEQFF. The CDR3 bases are TGTGCCAGCAGCTCCCTCAATGAGCAGTTCTTC.

This rearrangement joins TRBV5-8 to TRBJ1-4; TRBD1 aligns across 7 bases. J gave up 4 bases and V 4 bases, and 7 bases lay outside the gene matches. The CDR3 runs to 15 residues. In germline, CDR1 is SGHTS, CDR2 YDEGEE. The CDR3 region has the DNA TGTGCCAGCAGCAACGGACAGGTTTTTAATGAAAAACTGTTTTTT. Translation: CASSNGQVFNEKLFF. The full variable domain, rest sourced from reference TRBV5-8 and TRBJ1-4, is EAGVTQSPTHLIKTRGQQATLRCSPISGHTSVYWYQQALGLGLQFLLWYDEGEERNRGNFPPRFSGRQFPNYSSELNVNALELEDSALYLCASSNGQVFNEKLFFGSGTQLSVL.

The rearrangement joins TRBV5-1 to TRBJ1-4; TRBD1 matches at 7 bases. There are 15 residues in the CDR3. Looked up from germline, CDR1 is SGHRS and CDR2 is YFSETQ. The junction had 4 bases not matched to a gene; V was cut back by 4 bases and J by 1 base. DNA for the CDR3: TGCGCCAGCAGCGCAACAGGGGTAACTAATGAAAAACTGTTTTTT. Translation gives CASSATGVTNEKLFF.

The V gene is TRBV19, the J gene TRBJ2-7; tentative D call: TRBD2 (5 bases). The CDR3 runs to 13 residues. Trimming took off 6 bases at V and 4 bases at J, with 13 bases between the two ends. The germline gives CDR1 LNHDA, CDR2 SQIVND (reference sequence). The CDR3 region has the DNA TGTGCCAGTAGGGACTTAACTACTTACGAGCAGTACTTC. It encodes CASRDLTTYEQYF. Full variable domain (missing parts from reference TRBV19 and TRBJ2-7): DGGITQSPKYLFRKEGQNVTLSCEQNLNHDAMYWYRQDPGQGLRLIYYSQIVNDFQKGDIAEGYSVSREKKESFPLTVTSAQKNPTAFYLCASRDLTTYEQYFGPGTRLTVT.

The V gene is TRBV5-1, the J gene TRBJ2-5; no firm D call. The germline CDR1 and CDR2 sequences are SGHRS and YFSETQ. V was shortened by 1 base and J by 1 base, with 8 bases between the two germline ends. The CDR3 is 14 residues long. Written as DNA, the CDR3 is TGCGCCAGCAGCTTGCCCGACATCCAAGAGACCCAGTACTTC. This translates into CASSLPDIQETQYF.

V and J are TRBV6-6 and TRBJ1-2, with 7 positions matching TRBD1. The CDR3 runs 15 residues. The germline gives CDR1 MNHNY, CDR2 SVGAGI (reference sequence). Trimming took 2 bases from V and 4 from J; bases not matched to a gene: 7. The CDR3 coding sequence is TGTGCCAGCAGTTACCCCAACCGGGACAGCTATGGCTACACCTTC. Translation: CASSYPNRDSYGYTF.

The rearrangement uses TRBV6-5 and TRBJ2-1, with D maybe TRBD1 (6 bases). This CDR3 region has 14 residues. Trimming took off 6 bases at V and 0 bases at J, with 9 bases between the two ends. Germline assignment: CDR1 MNHEY and CDR2 SVGAGI. CDR3 residues: CASSPGVSYNEQFF. CDR3 DNA: TGTGCCAGCAGCCCAGGGGTCTCCTACAATGAGCAGTTCTTC.

This chain links TRBV5-1 with TRBJ2-5; maybe TRBD1 (5 bases). Trimming left V 4 bases short and J 4 bases short, with 8 bases between. Germline CDR1 SGHRS, CDR2 YFSETQ. The CDR3 extends over 12 amino acids. DNA of the CDR3: TGCGCCAGCAGCCCAGGGTTAGAGACCCAGTACTTC. This gives the protein CASSPGLETQYF.

The genes are TRBV6-5 and TRBJ1-1; weak D call: TRBD1 (5 bases). Trimming left V 0 bases short and J 4 bases short, with 15 bases between. Germline loops: CDR1 MNHEY, CDR2 SVGAGI. This CDR3 region has 16 residues. The CDR3, as DNA: TGTGCCAGCAGTTACTCGGGGGGGAGGGTGGGCACTGAAGCTTTCTTT. It translates to CASSYSGGRVGTEAFF.

The genes are TRBV28 and TRBJ2-7; D gene uncertain. The CDR3 loop spans 15 amino acids. Germline values: CDR1 MDHEN, CDR2 SYDVKM. The ends were cut back, 3 bases at V and 2 bases at J, with 14 bases in the middle. The CDR3 loop reads CASSFGSRLPYEQYF. For the CDR3, the DNA is TGTGCCAGCAGTTTTGGGTCCAGGCTTCCCTACGAGCAGTACTTC.

The chain is built from TRBV7-2 and TRBJ1-2; the D gene is possibly TRBD1 (6 bases). Germline CDR1 is SGHTA and CDR2 is FQGNSA. The V and J ends lost 2 bases and 8 bases respectively, with 12 bases between them. This CDR3 comprises 13 residues. CDR3 bases: TGTGCCAGCAGCTTAAACAGGGCTGGAGGCTACACCTTC. Translated: CASSLNRAGGYTF.